This entry concerns a single TCR beta chain. A v3.0 immunoSEQ assay was performed at survey level. The protocol was immunoSEQ multiplex PCR, while the TCRdb copy is restricted to in-frame clones and leaves out a portion. The profile shows 31,000 or so clones, about 95% of them singletons. The data are from a study of long-term antiretroviral therapy in people with HIV. The CDR3 consists of 14 residues. In germline, CDR1 is SGDLS, CDR2 YYNGEE. Trimming shortened V by 0 bases and J by 3 bases, and 9 bases separated the two germline ends. The material sequenced was unsorted PBMCs, taken around 6.6 years after starting antiretroviral therapy. This sequence originates from a man aged 25 to 40 with HIV. The V and J genes are TRBV9 and TRBJ1-1; TRBD1 might be the D (5 bases). The CDR3 coding sequence is TGTGCCAGCAGCGTAGGGGGCAGAGACACTGAAGCTTTCTTT. Translation gives CASSVGGRDTEAFF.